These T cell receptor beta chains were read from a single sample in a study of patients and donors after allogeneic stem cell transplantation. TCRdb used MiXCR to reprocess the RT-PCR reads, holding one entry per CDR3 protein. The data hold approximately 37,000 distinct CDR3 sequences, with roughly 30% observed a single time. Sequenced sample: blood, either unsorted or a sorted T cell fraction (not recorded which). The receptors come from a human donor who was either an allogeneic HSCT recipient or a stem cell or donor lymphocyte infusion donor (not recorded which). It is not recorded whose cells these are; they may come from a transplant donor. Each CDR3 is given with its conserved first and last residue. The order of the fields is D gene, V gene, J gene, clone size, CDR3 DNA, CDR3 protein. A D gene is named only where the DNA matches it firmly. Not every row has a clone size; where given, it reads once, few, many or a size class.

D: .; V: TRBV7-6; J: TRBJ1-5; size: many; DNA: TGTGCCAGCAGCTTAGGTAACAGCCGAGTTAATCAGCCCCAGCATTTT; CDR3: CASSLGNSRVNQPQHF
D: .; V: TRBV7-2; J: TRBJ2-2; size: .; DNA: TGTGCCAGCAGCTTCCAGGTGCCCGGGGAGCTGTTTTTT; CDR3: CASSFQVPGELFF
D: TRBD1; V: TRBV5-1; J: TRBJ2-4; size: few; DNA: TGCGCCAGCAGTTCAGACAGGGTAGCCAAAAACATTCAGTACTTC; CDR3: CASSSDRVAKNIQYF
D: .; V: TRBV12-3/TRBV12-4; J: TRBJ1-1; size: few; DNA: TGTGCCAGCACATTGGGGCTCCTGGAAGCTTTCTTT; CDR3: CASTLGLLEAFF
D: TRBD2; V: TRBV7-9; J: TRBJ2-2; size: .; DNA: TGTGCCAGCAGCTTACTCTTCCGGACTAGCGGGAGAATAGGGGAGCTGTTTTTT; CDR3: CASSLLFRTSGRIGELFF
D: .; V: TRBV9; J: TRBJ2-7; size: .; DNA: TGTGCCAGCAGCGTCGACACGGCGGTTGGAGAGCAGTACTTC; CDR3: CASSVDTAVGEQYF
D: TRBD1; V: TRBV4-2; J: TRBJ1-6; size: .; DNA: TGTGCCAGCAGCCTCCGCCGGGACAGGGGAACGGGGAGCAATTCACCCCTCCACTTT; CDR3: CASSLRRDRGTGSNSPLHF
D: .; V: TRBV29-1; J: TRBJ2-2; size: .; DNA: TGCAGCGTTGCCCCGCGCCGAACGACCGGGGAGCTGTTTTTT; CDR3: CSVAPRRTTGELFF
D: TRBD1; V: TRBV4-1; J: TRBJ2-2; size: .; DNA: TGCGCCAGCAGCCCTAGACAGGGAATCGGGGAGCTGTTTTTT; CDR3: CASSPRQGIGELFF
D: TRBD2; V: TRBV28; J: TRBJ2-7; size: .; DNA: TGTGCCAGCAATACTAGCGGGAGGATGTCCTACGAGCAGTACTTC; CDR3: CASNTSGRMSYEQYF
D: TRBD2; V: TRBV27; J: TRBJ2-7; size: .; DNA: TGTGCCAGCAGTTTGAAGCGGGAGGGCCTCTACGAGCAGTACTTC; CDR3: CASSLKREGLYEQYF
D: TRBD1; V: TRBV12-3/TRBV12-4; J: TRBJ1-3; size: many; DNA: TGTGCCAGCAGTTTAATGGACAGGGGCTCTGGAAACACCATATATTTT; CDR3: CASSLMDRGSGNTIYF
D: .; V: TRBV30; J: TRBJ2-7; size: .; DNA: TGTGCCTGGAGTATCGGACAGTTCCTCTCTTCCTACGAGCAGTACTTC; CDR3: CAWSIGQFLSSYEQYF